This T cell receptor beta chain was sequenced for a study of blood T cell repertoires in COVID-19 (dated by TCRdb to 2020 to 2021). With regard to the full study: Collaborator samples came from the United States, Italy and Spain and covered acute and convalescent phases of COVID-19. Deeply sampled blood TCRbeta repertoires from subjects exposed to, actively infected with, or recovered from COVID-19 were included in the dataset. Samples were obtained from the ongoing ImmuneRACE study (first 160 participants) and from over 1,000 subjects provided by 6 global collaborators. The repertoires were released in a freely available public database intended as a resource for research on the immune response to SARS-CoV-2. The sample metadata nearly always contained a de-identified subject ID, COVID-19 status, age in years and sex. The material from the prospective study consisted of cDNA or gDNA derived from T cells, B-cell-depleted T cells, or PBMCs. Where HLA class I and class II types were available, the types were taken from metadata supplied by the sample provider, not from assay-based typing.

Participants in the prospective study were enrolled through a virtual design, were aged about 18 to 100 years, and lived in about two dozen United States geographic areas. Cohort assignment in the prospective study relied on participant-reported clinical history from a screening survey and a study questionnaire. ImmuneRACE Cohort 3 recovered participants were defined by two consecutive negative NP/OP PCR tests, healthcare professional clearance, or symptom resolution. Each participant in the prospective study had whole blood, serum and a nasopharyngeal or oropharyngeal swab collected by mobile phlebotomists. Additional blood draws and questionnaires over an approximately 2-month period could optionally be provided by prospective study participants. Prospective study blood samples were shipped either frozen or at room temperature before DNA extraction. V loses 7 bases of germline sequence and J loses 0 bases, and the interval between the two ends is 13 bases. As encoded in the germline V gene (reference sequence), CDR1 is MNHNY while CDR2 is SVGAGI. The CDR3 measures 15 amino acids from cysteine to phenylalanine. Left in the record is the CDR3 DNA by itself, 45 bases read in frame from the first base.

A remark on this clone: The clone's antigen remains unknown. No qualities accompany the bases; no much larger clone lies one base away.

What the study reported, not specific to this receptor: The quantity of clinical and demographic metadata differed by source and by participant and was supplied without curation.

TCRbeta CDR3 regions were amplified from genomic DNA by means of the immunoSEQ Assay, a bias-controlled multiplex PCR. As for the authors' bioinformatics: Nucleated cell counts per sample were estimated from amplification of reference gene primers within the assay. To quantify the absolute abundance of each unique TCRbeta CDR3 rearrangement, sequence reads were collapsed and filtered. For each sample, productive Simpson clonality was calculated as the square root of Simpson's diversity index across productive rearrangements. The clones in this table, taken by TCRdb from immuneACCESS, are in-frame only. Not every clone is retained; where verified, under half of the shortfall comes from an unresolved V gene, and the cause of the rest is unknown. D and trimming were read from the DNA, whereas the V and J calls and clone size are those reported in that table. The sample table holds approximately 450,000 clones, of which around 91% were seen once. The ten largest clones take up 0.95% to 1.3% of the sample.

The sample consisted of PBMCs or T cells enriched from blood (not recorded which). This chain is built from TRBV6-6 and TRBJ1-3; TRBD1 might be the D gene, on 6 matching bases. The TCR comes from a man between 25 and 39 years old who had recovered from COVID-19. The CDR3 amino acid sequence is: CASTSSDSSGNTIYF. The sequenced DNA is TGTGCCAGCACCTCATCGGACAGCTCTGGAAACACCATATATTTT.